Only a few counts were recorded for the clone carrying this T cell receptor (beta chain). No antigen is known for it. TCR beta libraries were prepared from cDNA with unique molecular identifiers. TCRdb itself ran the PCR reads through MiXCR, one entry per CDR3 protein. The sample lists roughly 870,000 distinct CDR3 sequences; roughly half were seen once. The CDR3 sequence is 15 residues long. J gave up 3 bases and V 3 bases, and 5 bases lay outside the gene matches. Germline-derived CDR1 and CDR2 are MGHRA and YSYEKL. The data derive from a study of post-analysis software for immune sequencing data. Overall study results and limits: About five TRBV segments appeared more often in patients than in controls, and TRBV5-6, TRBV5-1 and TRBV20-1 were among these.

This receptor was identified in a girl between 10 and 17 years old with multiple sclerosis. Specimen: blood. The gene calls are TRBV4-1 and TRBJ1-2, with 9 bases fitting TRBD1. The CDR3, as DNA: TGCGCCAGCAGCCAGGGACAGGGCGCTGACTATGGCTACACCTTC. Translation gives CASSQGQGADYGYTF.